The 21 T cell receptor beta chains below come from one sample, sequenced in a study of blood T cell repertoires in COVID-19. Libraries were prepared by immunoSEQ multiplex PCR; TCRdb keeps only in-frame clonotypes and omits some of them. The repertoire includes roughly 70,000 clones, roughly 86% of them detected once, and about 4% sits in the top ten. The sequencing sample was made of peripheral blood. All receptors come from a man between 70 and 80 years old with active COVID-19.

The chain links TRBV18 to TRBJ1-1; weak D call: TRBD1 (6 bases). The CDR3 has 11 residues. Germline CDR1 is KGHSH and CDR2 is LQKENI. The germline V and J ends were trimmed by 8 bases and 7 bases, with 11 bases remaining between them. Here the CDR3 DNA reads TGTGCCAGCCGGGGGGCGGGTGAAGCTTTCTTT. This sequence encodes CASRGAGEAFF.

The sample holds a few counts of this clone. The chain links TRBV12-3 or TRBV12-4 to TRBJ1-5, with TRBD1 as a possible D gene (5 bases). The V end was cut by 5 bases, the J end by 12 bases, with 17 bases between. CDR3 length: 13 residues. The CDR3 protein is CASSPGTLAVQHF. CDR3 DNA: TGTGCCAGCAGTCCAGGGACTCTTGCTGTCCAGCATTTT.

The CDR3, as DNA: TGCAGCGTTCGCCGGGACAGGGGTAGCTACGAGCAGTACTTC. As protein: CSVRRDRGSYEQYF. The rearrangement joins TRBV29-1 to TRBJ2-7; 10 bases fit TRBD1. Germline loops: CDR1 SQVTM, CDR2 ANQGSEA. The CDR3 consists of 14 residues. J lost 3 bases, V lost 5 bases, and 7 bases had no gene match.

The chain uses TRBV5-1 and TRBJ2-5, with D uncertain. Looked up from germline, CDR1 is SGHRS and CDR2 is YFSETQ. CDR3 length equals 14 residues. V was trimmed by 4 bases and J by 2 bases, leaving 12 bases between them. The CDR3 sequence: CASSPAAAQETQYF. The CDR3, as DNA: TGCGCCAGCAGCCCGGCGGCAGCTCAAGAGACCCAGTACTTC.

The V gene is TRBV2, the J gene TRBJ2-7; 7 bases are a match to TRBD1. The V gene end was trimmed by 6 bases and the J gene end by 3 bases; junction bases not matched to a gene: 20. The CDR3 spans 18 residues. Germline V gene sequence: CDR1 SNHLY, CDR2 FYNNEI. CDR3 loop: CASRNHGLSGQPNYEQYF. In DNA, the CDR3 is TGTGCCAGCAGGAATCATGGCCTTTCGGGACAGCCCAACTACGAGCAGTACTTC.

A single count supports this clone. This rearrangement joins TRBV7-2 to TRBJ2-5, with 9 bases that match TRBD1. Germline CDR1 is SGHTA and CDR2 is FQGNSA. The CDR3 runs 14 residues. J gave up 5 bases and V 5 bases, and 6 bases lay outside the gene matches. CDR3 sequence reads: CASSRDRVVETQYF. CDR3 nucleotides: TGTGCCAGCAGCCGGGACAGGGTTGTGGAGACCCAGTACTTC.

The chain uses TRBV2 and TRBJ1-1, with a tentative D call TRBD1 (6 bases). Germline V CDR1 and CDR2: SNHLY, FYNNEI. The CDR3 is 13 residues long. V was trimmed by 7 bases and J by 4 bases, leaving 13 bases between them. CDR3 DNA sequence: TGTGCCAGCACCGGGACACGGGGCACTGAAGCTTTCTTT. Residues: CASTGTRGTEAFF.

V and J are TRBV3-1 (or the pseudogene TRBV3-2) and TRBJ2-5; 7 bases are a match to TRBD2. Per the germline V gene, CDR1 is LGHDT and CDR2 is YNNKEL (reference sequence). This CDR3 is 15 amino acids long. V was pared by 0 bases and J by 5 bases, with 6 bases of the junction left unmatched. The chain's CDR3 is CASSQDRTSGETQYF. In DNA, the CDR3 is TGTGCCAGCAGCCAAGACCGGACTAGTGGGGAGACCCAGTACTTC.

This sequence joins TRBV27 and TRBJ1-1; 7 nucleotides agree with TRBD1. With V trimmed by 5 bases and J by 7 bases, 7 bases remained unmatched. Germline V CDR1 and CDR2: MNHEY, SMNVEV (reference sequence). The CDR3 is 13 amino acids. The CDR3, as DNA: TGTGCCAGCAGTGGGGGGAACAGGGGTGAAGCTTTCTTT. Its protein product is CASSGGNRGEAFF.

This chain uses TRBV5-1 with TRBJ2-7, with 9 bases identical to TRBD2. Trimming took 3 bases from V and 2 from J; bases not matched to a gene: 6. Germline-derived CDR1 and CDR2 are SGHRS and YFSETQ. There are 15 residues in the CDR3. The CDR3 loop is CASSWAGGGAYEQYF. The DNA of the CDR3 is TGCGCCAGCAGCTGGGCCGGCGGGGGGGCCTACGAGCAGTACTTC.

J is TRBJ2-2 and V is TRBV21-1; TRBD1, the D gene given by the table, was not confirmed from the DNA. TRBV21-1 is annotated as a pseudogene. The CDR3 has 15 amino acids. CDR3 in amino acids: CASSRDRANTGELFF. Here the CDR3 DNA reads TGTGCCAGCAGCAGGGACAGGGCGAACACCGGGGAGCTGTTTTTT.

This clone showed up just once. The chain uses TRBV6-6 and TRBJ2-4, with TRBD1 matching 9 bases. Germline lookup yields CDR1 MNHNY and CDR2 SVGAGI (reference sequence). The CDR3 spans 17 residues. V trimming: 5 bases; J trimming: 7 bases; junction bases outside the gene matches: 15. CDR3 region: CASSPRRTGVGENIQYF. CDR3 sequence (DNA): TGTGCCAGCAGTCCCCGCCGGACAGGGGTCGGGGAGAACATTCAGTACTTC.

The V and J genes are TRBV5-8 and TRBJ1-4; D call uncertain. This CDR3 comprises 13 residues. Per germline, CDR1 SGHTS and CDR2 YDEGEE. Trimming took off 6 bases at V and 4 bases at J, with 10 bases between the two ends. The CDR3 region is CASTHAVNEKLFF. The CDR3 DNA reads as TGTGCCAGCACCCACGCGGTTAATGAAAAACTGTTTTTT.

The CDR3 nucleotides are TGTGCCAGCAGCCCACGGGGTAGCGGGAGACTCCCGGGCAATGAGCAGTTCTTC. As protein: CASSPRGSGRLPGNEQFF. The chain is built from TRBV27 and TRBJ2-1; the match to TRBD2 covers 9 bases. Unmatched junction bases numbered 18, after V lost 6 bases and J lost 6 bases. The CDR3 is made up of 18 amino acids. Germline V gene lookup returns CDR1 MNHEY and CDR2 SMNVEV (reference sequence).

The chain couples TRBV21-1 to TRBJ1-5. TRBV21-1 is reported as a pseudogene. The CDR3 runs 18 residues. The CDR3 coding sequence is TGTGCCAGCAGCCAAGGGGGGGGTGAGGGGTATAGCAATCAGCCCCAGCATTTT. Translation gives CASSQGGGEGYSNQPQHF.

V is TRBV11-3 and J is TRBJ2-1, with a tentative D call TRBD2 (5 bases). CDR3 length: 13 residues. CDR1 is SGHNT, CDR2 YENEEA, per germline. V shed 1 base and J shed 12 bases, with 13 bases lying between them. CDR3 coding DNA: TGTGCCAGCAGCTTAGGGAGGAGAACGGTGCAGTTCTTC. It is translated as CASSLGRRTVQFF.

The J gene is TRBJ1-2, the V gene TRBV19; D is perhaps TRBD1 (6 bases). V was clipped by 7 bases and J by 5 bases, with 14 bases between them. Germline V gene lookup returns CDR1 LNHDA and CDR2 SQIVND (reference sequence). The CDR3 runs 13 residues. This CDR3 reads CASTRQGRYGYTF. The DNA of the CDR3 is TGTGCCAGTACGCGCCAGGGGAGATATGGCTACACCTTC.

V is TRBV6-5 and J is TRBJ2-7; TRBD2 is a possible D gene (6 bases). The germline CDR1 and CDR2 sequences are MNHEY and SVGAGI. This CDR3 is built from 15 residues. Trimming removed 0 bases at V and 2 bases at J, with 11 bases between. The DNA for the CDR3 is TGTGCCAGCAGTTACTCGAGTCGGGAGACCTACGAGCAGTACTTC. It yields the protein CASSYSSRETYEQYF.

This rearrangement joins TRBV19 to TRBJ2-2; 16 nucleotides match TRBD2. This CDR3 has 16 amino acids. Germline assignment: CDR1 LNHDA and CDR2 SQIVND (reference sequence). The V and J ends lost 6 bases and 10 bases, in that order; junction bases with no gene match: 8. The CDR3 DNA follows: TGTGCCAGTAGGGGGACTAGCGGGAGGGGAACCCCGGAGCTGTTTTTT. It translates to CASRGTSGRGTPELFF.

This sequence joins TRBV27 and TRBJ1-1; TRBD1 might be the D (5 bases). This CDR3 contains 14 residues. Germline V gene data show CDR1 as MNHEY and CDR2 as SMNVEV (reference sequence). The V end was cut by 0 bases, the J end by 7 bases, with 12 bases between. The CDR3 sequence: CASSLSWSGGEAFF. The CDR3, as DNA: TGTGCCAGCAGTTTATCGTGGTCGGGGGGTGAAGCTTTCTTT.

The CDR3 region has the DNA TGTGCCAGCAGCCGTGGCAGGGGACGGGCCGAGCAGTACTTC. This encodes CASSRGRGRAEQYF. This chain links TRBV3-1 (or the pseudogene TRBV3-2) with TRBJ2-7; the D gene is possibly TRBD1 (6 bases). The CDR3 is 14 residues long. V was trimmed by 4 bases and J by 6 bases, leaving 16 bases between them. Germline V CDR1 and CDR2: LGHDT, YNNKEL (reference sequence).